This T cell receptor (beta chain) stems from a study of blood T cell repertoires in COVID-19. Study at large: Acute-phase and convalescent COVID-19 samples originated in the United States, Italy and Spain.

In the authors' workflow: The authors estimated nucleated cell counts from reference gene primer amplification. The repertoire was sequenced with immunoSEQ multiplex PCR; TCRdb's copy has only in-frame clones and lacks some. The V and J calls and clone size were taken over from that table, and D and trimming were inferred from the DNA. This sample has 250,000 to 300,000 clones, with around 82% found just once. Everyone who took part was roughly 18 to 89 years old, and they came from 20 to 25 US areas. What the recovered Cohort 3 donors had was two negative PCRs, clearance, or symptom resolution. The CDR3 is 16 residues long. The V and J ends lost 1 base and 6 bases respectively, with 17 bases between them. Germline CDR1 KGHDR, CDR2 SFDVKD. This clone was recorded once.

The V call is TRBV24-1, the J call TRBJ2-5; TRBD2 is a possible D gene (6 bases). The sequenced sample consisted of PBMCs or T cells enriched from blood (not recorded which). The source is a man over 45 who had recovered from COVID-19. DNA for the CDR3: TGTGCCACCAGTGATTTTCATGGGAACGGGGGAAAGACCCAGTACTTC. It specifies CATSDFHGNGGKTQYF.